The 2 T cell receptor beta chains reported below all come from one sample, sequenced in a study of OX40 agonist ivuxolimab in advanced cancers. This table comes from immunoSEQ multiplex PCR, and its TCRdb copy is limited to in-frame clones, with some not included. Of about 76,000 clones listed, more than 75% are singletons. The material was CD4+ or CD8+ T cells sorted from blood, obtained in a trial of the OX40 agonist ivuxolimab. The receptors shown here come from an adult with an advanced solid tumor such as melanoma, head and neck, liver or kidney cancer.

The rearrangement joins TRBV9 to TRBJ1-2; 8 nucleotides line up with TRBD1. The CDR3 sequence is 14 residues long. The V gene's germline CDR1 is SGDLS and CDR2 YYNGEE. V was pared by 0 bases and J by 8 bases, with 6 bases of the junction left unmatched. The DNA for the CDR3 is TGTGCCAGCAGCGTAGGTGTGGGGACAGGCGGCTACACCTTC. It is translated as CASSVGVGTGGYTF. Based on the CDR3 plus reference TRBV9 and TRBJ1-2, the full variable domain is DSGVTQTPKHLITATGQRVTLRCSPRSGDLSVYWYQQSLDQGLQFLIQYYNGEERAKGNILERFSAQQFPDLHSELNLSSLELGDSALYFCASSVGVGTGGYTFGSGTRLTVV.

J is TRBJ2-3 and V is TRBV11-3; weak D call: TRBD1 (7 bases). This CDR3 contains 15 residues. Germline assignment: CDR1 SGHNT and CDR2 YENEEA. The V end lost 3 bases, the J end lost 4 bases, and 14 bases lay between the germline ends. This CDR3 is CASSLRGRGADTQYF. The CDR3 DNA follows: TGTGCCAGCAGCTTGAGGGGGCGCGGGGCAGATACGCAGTATTTT. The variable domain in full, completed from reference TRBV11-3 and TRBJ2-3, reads EAGVVQSPRYKIIEKKQPVAFWCNPISGHNTLYWYLQNLGQGPELLIRYENEEAVDDSQLPKDRFSAERLKGVDSTLKIQPAELGDSAVYLCASSLRGRGADTQYFGPGTRLTVL.